The 5 T cell receptor beta chains reported below all come from one sample, sequenced in a study of cytomegalovirus exposure and HLA in healthy donors (dated by TCRdb to 2015 to 2018). Libraries came from the immunoSEQ multiplex PCR assay. A mixture of 60 forward primers for TCR Vbeta segments and 13 reverse primers for TCR Jbeta segments was used in the multiplex PCR. TCRdb stores this immuneACCESS table with in-frame sequences only. Part of the clones is absent; in the studies checked, under half of the shortfall reflects unresolved V genes, and no reason is known for the rest. This sample's table carries roughly 41,000 clones. The ten largest clones add up to more than 0.9% of the sample. The sample comprised PBMCs. These receptors were collected from a woman aged 40-49 years in good health and CMV-seronegative.

The rearrangement links TRBV5-8 to TRBJ1-4; D perhaps matches TRBD1 (5 bases). In germline, CDR1 is SGHTS, CDR2 YDEGEE. This CDR3 is 15 amino acids long. Trimming removed 5 bases at V and 0 bases at J, with 11 bases between. For the CDR3, the DNA is TGTGCCAGCAGTAAACAGGTCTCAACTAATGAAAAACTGTTTTTT. This encodes CASSKQVSTNEKLFF. The full variable domain, rest sourced from reference TRBV5-8 and TRBJ1-4, is EAGVTQSPTHLIKTRGQQATLRCSPISGHTSVYWYQQALGLGLQFLLWYDEGEERNRGNFPPRFSGRQFPNYSSELNVNALELEDSALYLCASSKQVSTNEKLFFGSGTQLSVL.

The CDR3 sequence: CASRELRESEQYF. CDR3 DNA: TGTGCCAGCAGGGAGCTGCGGGAAAGCGAGCAGTACTTC. The chain links TRBV6-6 to TRBJ2-7; a weak D match, TRBD2 (6 bases). V gave up 6 bases and J gave up 6 bases, with 15 bases separating them. CDR1 MNHNY and CDR2 SVGAGI come from the germline V gene (reference sequence). This CDR3 has 13 amino acids.

As to this clone: Sequence at one end of the junction differs from germline and may be a read error. The J gene is TRBJ2-1, the V gene TRBV18; TRBD2 matches 14 bases. Germline CDR1 reads KGHSH; CDR2 reads LQKENI. This CDR3 has 18 residues. The chain's CDR3 is CASSPGLAGGRSDNEQFF. The CDR3 DNA reads as TGTGCCAGCTCACCAGGACTAGCGGGAGGCCGCTCCGACAATGAGCAGTTCTTC.

This sequence joins TRBV19 and TRBJ2-7; D gene unclear. Germline CDR1 and CDR2: LNHDA and SQIVND (reference sequence). V was clipped by 6 bases and J by 9 bases, with 21 bases between them. The CDR3 length is 14 residues. CDR3 in amino acids: CASSKSVYDELQYF. The CDR3 DNA follows: TGTGCCAGTAGCAAAAGCGTTTACGACGAGCTGCAGTACTTC.

The genes are TRBV9 and TRBJ2-3; 11 bases match TRBD2. V dropped 3 bases and J dropped 1; count of bases not matched to a gene: 4. The CDR3 totals 16 residues. Germline CDR1 SGDLS, CDR2 YYNGEE. CDR3 loop: CASSDGLAGRTDTQYF. CDR3 sequence (DNA): TGTGCCAGCAGCGACGGACTAGCGGGCCGCACAGATACGCAGTATTTT.